These 31 T cell receptor beta chains came from one sample sequenced in a study of cytomegalovirus exposure and HLA in healthy donors. The study ran its PCR with 60 Vbeta and 13 Jbeta primers. This table comes from immunoSEQ multiplex PCR, and its TCRdb copy is limited to in-frame clones, with some not included. This table holds about 200,000 clones, 82% found once. Sequencing was performed on PBMCs. The receptors here all came from a boy younger than 10 in good health and CMV-seronegative.

J is TRBJ2-3 and V is TRBV4-2, with D maybe TRBD2 (5 bases). The CDR3 totals 16 residues. V gave up 8 bases and J gave up 7 bases, with 25 bases separating them. Germline V lookup: CDR1 LGHNA, CDR2 YNFKEQ. In DNA form, the CDR3 reads TGTGCCAGCGGTTCGGGCCAGCGGCCGACGACGAATACGCAGTATTTT. It translates to CASGSGQRPTTNTQYF.

V is TRBV6-1 and J is TRBJ2-5, with D possibly matching TRBD2 (6 bases). V lost 4 bases, J lost 4 bases, and 19 bases lay in between. CDR3 size: 16 residues. The germline V gene encodes CDR1 MNHNS and CDR2 SASEGT. CDR3 in DNA: TGTGCCAGCAGTGGGACCAGACTAGTGAAGGGAGAGACCCAGTACTTC. Its protein product is CASSGTRLVKGETQYF.

The chain recombines TRBV4-3 with TRBJ2-5, with D possibly matching TRBD2 (7 bases). The CDR3 runs 15 residues. CDR1 is LGHNA, CDR2 YSLEER, per germline. V was clipped by 1 base and J by 4 bases, with 13 bases between them. The CDR3 coding sequence is TGCGCCAGCAGCCAAGTAGAGGGGGGGGTAGAGACCCAGTACTTC. Translated, it gives CASSQVEGGVETQYF.

The chain's CDR3 is CASSPGQGTDTQYF. For the CDR3, the DNA is TGTGCCAGCAGCCCAGGACAGGGCACAGATACGCAGTATTTT. The chain uses TRBV7-8 and TRBJ2-3, with 7 positions matching TRBD1. Germline V CDR1 and CDR2: SGHVS, FQNEAQ. Germline trimming cut 5 bases from V and 1 base from J; bases unmatched to any gene: 3. The CDR3 is 14 residues long. Based on the CDR3 plus reference TRBV7-8 and TRBJ2-3, the full variable domain is GAGVSQSPRYKVAKRGQDVALRCDPISGHVSLFWYQQALGQGPEFLTYFQNEAQLDKSGLPSDRFFAERPEGSVSTLKIQRTQQEDSAVYLCASSPGQGTDTQYFGPGTRLTVL.

This sequence joins TRBV5-1 and TRBJ2-7; D gene unclear. Trimming stripped 0 bases from V and 4 bases from J, with 11 bases between. There are 14 residues in the CDR3. Germline V gene lookup returns CDR1 SGHRS and CDR2 YFSETQ. In DNA, the CDR3 is TGCGCCAGCAGCTTGGAGGCGCGAGCGTACGAGCAGTACTTC. It encodes CASSLEARAYEQYF.

The chain recombines TRBV5-1 with TRBJ1-2; D gene ambiguous. Germline V CDR1 and CDR2: SGHRS, YFSETQ. V was pared by 0 bases and J by 4 bases, with 13 bases between. The CDR3 is 15 amino acids. In DNA form, the CDR3 reads TGCGCCAGCAGCTTGGTTCGCGGGGTGAGCTATGGCTACACCTTC. Translation gives CASSLVRGVSYGYTF.

The gene calls are TRBV9 and TRBJ1-1; possibly TRBD1 for D (6 bases). Germline V gene sequence: CDR1 SGDLS, CDR2 YYNGEE. V dropped 4 bases and J dropped 1 base, with 11 bases sitting between them. The CDR3 totals 14 residues. CDR3 loop: CASSPGQTNTEAFF. In nucleotides, the CDR3 is TGTGCCAGCAGCCCGGGACAAACGAACACTGAAGCTTTCTTT.

The V call is TRBV20-1, the J call TRBJ2-1, with D uncertain. Trimming left V 7 bases short and J 4 bases short, with 8 bases between. The germline V gene encodes CDR1 DFQATT and CDR2 SNEGSKA (reference sequence). This CDR3 spans 11 amino acids. CDR3 nucleotides: TGCAGTGTTCCCCTATACAATGAGCAGTTCTTC. Translating it yields CSVPLYNEQFF.

The sample holds one count of this clone. This chain connects TRBV18 to TRBJ1-1; no firm D call. CDR1 and CDR2 (germline): KGHSH, LQKENI. CDR3 size: 16 residues. V was trimmed by 4 bases and J by 1 base, leaving 16 bases between them. Written as DNA, the CDR3 is TGTGCCAGCTCACAGAACGCGGGAACCACGAACACTGAAGCTTTCTTT. It encodes CASSQNAGTTNTEAFF.

The rearrangement uses TRBV19 and TRBJ1-2, with 7 bases matching TRBD1. J gave up 7 bases and V 11 bases, and 10 bases lay outside the gene matches. This CDR3 spans 12 amino acids. Germline V gene sequence: CDR1 LNHDA, CDR2 SQIVND (reference sequence). For the CDR3, the DNA is TGTGCCGCTACAGGGGAATTCGGTGGCTACACCTTC. Encoded protein: CAATGEFGGYTF.

Notes on this clone: A read error may account for a junction end that differs from germline. The genes are TRBV5-1 and TRBJ1-1, with D tentatively TRBD1 (5 bases). The length of the CDR3 is 14 residues. Germline CDR1 and CDR2: SGHRS and YFSETQ. CDR3 in amino acids: CAGSLAWGNTEAFF. The DNA of the CDR3 is TGCGCCGGCAGCTTGGCTTGGGGCAACACTGAAGCTTTCTTT.

This clone was seen only a few times. The chain is built from TRBV5-1 and TRBJ2-5; TRBD2 agrees at 13 bases. The V and J ends lost 0 bases and 4 bases, in that order; junction bases with no gene match: 0. CDR1 is SGHRS, CDR2 YFSETQ, per germline. CDR3 length: 15 amino acids. CDR3 sequence: CASSLGLAGGETQYF. Written as DNA, the CDR3 is TGCGCCAGCAGCTTGGGACTAGCGGGGGGAGAGACCCAGTACTTC.

In DNA, the CDR3 is TGCGCCAGCAGCTTGGCCATATTGTCAGGGCGGGGCGGCTACACCTTC. It translates to CASSLAILSGRGGYTF. The V and J genes are TRBV5-1 and TRBJ1-2; TRBD1 might be the D (5 bases). The CDR3 consists of 16 residues. The ends were cut back, 0 bases at V and 8 bases at J, with 20 bases in the middle. The V gene's germline CDR1 is SGHRS and CDR2 YFSETQ.

In DNA, the CDR3 is TGCAGCGTTGAGACCCCCAGGGGGCTGGCTTTCTTT. Translating gives CSVETPRGLAFF. This rearrangement joins TRBV29-1 to TRBJ1-1, with TRBD1 matching 8 bases. The CDR3 has 12 amino acids. The germline gives CDR1 SQVTM, CDR2 ANQGSEA. V dropped 3 bases and J dropped 11; count of bases not matched to a gene: 8.

The chain employs TRBV4-1 and TRBJ1-4, with D unresolved. The CDR3 has 13 residues. The germline V gene has CDR1 MGHRA and CDR2 YSYEKL. With 2 bases removed from V and 7 bases from J, the gap between germline ends came to 8 bases. The chain's CDR3 is CASSQLTGEKLFF. The CDR3 coding sequence is TGCGCCAGCAGCCAACTTACTGGTGAAAAACTGTTTTTT.

The DNA of the CDR3 is TGTGCCAGCAGCTCTCCGGCCGGGGGTAGGCAGTTCTTC. It encodes CASSSPAGGRQFF. This sequence joins TRBV7-6 and TRBJ2-1, with D perhaps matching TRBD2 (6 bases). Germline CDR1 and CDR2: SGHVS and FNYEAQ. The CDR3 covers 13 residues. The V end was cut by 4 bases, the J end by 12 bases, with 16 bases between.

This clone was detected a few times. This chain uses TRBV7-2 with TRBJ2-3; the D gene is possibly TRBD1 (6 bases). This CDR3 comprises 17 residues. Trimming stripped 2 bases from V and 6 bases from J, with 21 bases between. Germline loops: CDR1 SGHTA, CDR2 FQGNSA. The CDR3 region is CASSLSLLVRGLDTQYF. The CDR3 nucleotides read TGTGCCAGCAGCTTAAGTCTCCTAGTAAGGGGGTTGGATACGCAGTATTTT.

The table lists this clone with a count of one. The CDR3 bases are TGTGCCAGCAGCTTAGCCCTACATCTGGGACACCAATTTAACTATGGCTACACCTTC. Translation: CASSLALHLGHQFNYGYTF. The V and J genes are TRBV7-9 and TRBJ1-2; TRBD1 might be the D (6 bases). The length of the CDR3 is 19 residues. Per the germline V gene, CDR1 is SEHNR and CDR2 is FQNEAQ (reference sequence). V lost 0 bases and J lost 1, with 21 bases in between.

J is TRBJ1-2 and V is TRBV2; D is ambiguous. This CDR3 region has 13 residues. The germline V gene has CDR1 SNHLY and CDR2 FYNNEI. The germline V and J ends were trimmed by 4 bases and 4 bases, with 10 bases remaining between them. The chain's CDR3 is CASSVGSFYGYTF. The DNA for the CDR3 is TGTGCCAGCAGTGTGGGCAGCTTCTATGGCTACACCTTC. The full variable domain, rest sourced from reference TRBV2 and TRBJ1-2, is EPEVTQTPSHQVTQMGQEVILRCVPISNHLYFYWYRQILGQKVEFLVSFYNNEISEKSEIFDDQFSVERPDGSNFTLKIRSTKLEDSAMYFCASSVGSFYGYTFGSGTRLTVV.

V and J are TRBV27 and TRBJ1-1; D unclear. Germline assignment: CDR1 MNHEY and CDR2 SMNVEV (reference sequence). This CDR3 comprises 14 residues. V lost 0 bases and J lost 8, with 13 bases in between. The DNA for the CDR3 is TGTGCCAGCAGTTTATCCATTTACGGGGTAGAAGCTTTCTTT. Protein: CASSLSIYGVEAFF.

The chain employs TRBV7-8 and TRBJ1-4, with a possible D match to TRBD1 (6 bases). CDR1 is SGHVS, CDR2 FQNEAQ, per germline. Trimming removed 4 bases from V and 5 bases from J, with 14 bases in between. The CDR3 runs 15 residues. CDR3 residues: CASSSTGLENEKLFF. For the CDR3, the DNA is TGTGCCAGCAGCTCGACAGGTCTCGAGAATGAAAAACTGTTTTTT.

The chain links TRBV7-2 to TRBJ2-7, with TRBD1 matching 11 bases. The CDR3 is made up of 13 amino acids. J gave up 6 bases and V 10 bases, and 8 bases lay outside the gene matches. CDR1 is SGHTA and CDR2 is FQGNSA in the germline V gene. The CDR3 sequence is CAINKGQGGEQYF. CDR3 bases: TGTGCCATCAACAAGGGACAGGGGGGCGAGCAGTACTTC. The full variable domain, its missing parts supplied by reference TRBV7-2 and TRBJ2-7, is GAGVSQSPSNKVTEKGKDVELRCDPISGHTALYWYRQSLGQGLEFLIYFQGNSAPDKSGLPSDRFSAERTGGSVSTLTIQRTQQEDSAVYLCAINKGQGGEQYFGPGTRLTVT.

CDR3 nucleotides: TGTGCCAGTAGCGGGGGGGCTTTGGTAGAGACCCAGTACTTC. Translating gives CASSGGALVETQYF. V usage is TRBV6-6 and J usage is TRBJ2-5; 11 bases are shared with TRBD2. The V gene end was trimmed by 9 bases and the J gene end by 4 bases; junction bases not matched to a gene: 7. CDR1 is MNHNY, CDR2 SVGAGI, per germline (reference sequence). This CDR3 is built from 14 residues.

The genes are TRBV7-9 and TRBJ1-2; 7 bases map to TRBD1. V shed 2 bases, J shed 6 bases, and the junction held 3 bases outside the gene matches. The CDR3 consists of 13 residues. From germline, CDR1 is SEHNR and CDR2 FQNEAQ (reference sequence). DNA for the CDR3: TGTGCCAGCAGCTTAATACAGGGGCATGGCTACACCTTC. The encoded protein is CASSLIQGHGYTF.

This clone was seen a few times. This chain uses TRBV6-5 with TRBJ2-3; TRBD2 aligns across 7 bases. The CDR3 is made up of 13 amino acids. Germline loops: CDR1 MNHEY, CDR2 SVGAGI. V was pared by 7 bases and J by 7 bases, with 8 bases of the junction left unmatched. The CDR3 DNA reads TGTGCCAGCACCGGACTAGTACGATATACGCAGTATTTT. It yields the protein CASTGLVRYTQYF.

CDR3 amino acids: CAILTGDTDTQYF. The CDR3 nucleotides read TGTGCCATCTTGACTGGCGACACAGATACGCAGTATTTT. The chain joins TRBV10-3 to TRBJ2-3; D gene uncertain. The CDR3 spans 13 residues. Per the germline V gene, CDR1 is ENHRY and CDR2 is SYGVKD. Trimming left V 8 bases short and J 2 bases short, with 11 bases between.

This chain links TRBV15 with TRBJ2-3, with D perhaps matching TRBD1 (5 bases). The CDR3 totals 14 residues. The V end lost 4 bases, the J end lost 5 bases, and 13 bases lay between the germline ends. CDR1 LNHNV and CDR2 YYDKDF come from the germline V gene (reference sequence). For the CDR3, the DNA is TGTGCCACCAGCACATCAGGGTTTATAGATACGCAGTATTTT. Translated, it gives CATSTSGFIDTQYF.

This clone has only one observation. This rearrangement joins TRBV7-2 to TRBJ2-2; TRBD2 might be the D (6 bases). V lost 1 base and J lost 4, with 13 bases in between. The CDR3 totals 16 residues. Germline CDR1 is SGHTA and CDR2 is FQGNSA. CDR3 in DNA: TGTGCCAGCAGCTTAGGTAGCGGACGTCGCACCGGGGAGCTGTTTTTT. This codes for CASSLGSGRRTGELFF.

The chain couples TRBV7-9 to TRBJ1-3, with 7 bases identical to TRBD1. Trimming cost V 5 bases and J 0 bases; bases outside gene matches: 7. This CDR3 comprises 16 residues. From germline, CDR1 is SEHNR and CDR2 FQNEAQ (reference sequence). The DNA for the CDR3 is TGTGCCAGCAGCCGGAGAGGGGGCATCTCTGGAAACACCATATATTTT. This translates into CASSRRGGISGNTIYF. The complete variable domain, with remaining parts taken from reference TRBV7-9 and TRBJ1-3, reads DTGVSQNPRHKITKRGQNVTFRCDPISEHNRLYWYRQTLGQGPEFLTYFQNEAQLEKSRLLSDRFSAERPKGSFSTLEIQRTEQGDSAMYLCASSRRGGISGNTIYFGEGSWLTVV.

The chain is built from TRBV9 and TRBJ2-1; 11 nucleotides line up with TRBD2. The germline V gene has CDR1 SGDLS and CDR2 YYNGEE. J was trimmed by 4 bases and V by 0 bases; bases with no gene match: 6. This CDR3 has 17 amino acids. CDR3 sequence: CASSVGSSGGYYNEQFF. In DNA form, the CDR3 reads TGTGCCAGCAGCGTAGGCTCTAGCGGGGGGTATTACAATGAGCAGTTCTTC.

The rearrangement uses TRBV7-9 and TRBJ1-2, with no clear D. The CDR3 extends over 14 amino acids. Germline CDR1 reads SEHNR; CDR2 reads FQNEAQ (reference sequence). The ends were cut back, 5 bases at V and 8 bases at J, with 18 bases in the middle. The CDR3 coding sequence is TGTGCCAGCAGCACCCCGAGAGGCGGATGGGGCTACACCTTC. The encoded protein is CASSTPRGGWGYTF.